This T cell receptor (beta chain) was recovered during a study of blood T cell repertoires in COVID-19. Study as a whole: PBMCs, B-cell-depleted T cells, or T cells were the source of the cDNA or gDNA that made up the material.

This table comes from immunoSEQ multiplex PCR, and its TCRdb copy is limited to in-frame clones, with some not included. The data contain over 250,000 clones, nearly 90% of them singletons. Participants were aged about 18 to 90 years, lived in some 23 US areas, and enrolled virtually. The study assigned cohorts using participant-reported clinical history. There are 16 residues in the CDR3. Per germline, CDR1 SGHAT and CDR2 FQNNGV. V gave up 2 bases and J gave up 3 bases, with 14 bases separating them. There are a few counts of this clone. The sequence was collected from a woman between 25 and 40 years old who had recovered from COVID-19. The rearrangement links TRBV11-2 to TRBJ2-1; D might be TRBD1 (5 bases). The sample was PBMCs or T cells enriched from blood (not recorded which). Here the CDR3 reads CASSLQGSPNYNEQFF. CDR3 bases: TGTGCCAGCAGCTTACAGGGATCCCCAAACTACAATGAGCAGTTCTTC.